A single sample is the source of the 8 T cell receptor beta chains below, sequenced in a study of cytotoxic CD8 clonotypes in ibrutinib-treated CLL. Profiling relied on immunoSEQ multiplex PCR, and the TCRdb table lists in-frame clones only, not all of them. Of roughly 200,000 clones listed, about four fifths are singletons. The input for sequencing was PBMCs, taken after 12 months of ibrutinib treatment. The receptor set was obtained from a human donor with chronic lymphocytic leukemia.

This clone was observed a single time. The chain uses TRBV7-2 and TRBJ2-1; maybe TRBD2 (7 bases). The ends were cut back, 1 base at V and 4 bases at J, with 11 bases in the middle. The germline V gene encodes CDR1 SGHTA and CDR2 FQGNSA. The length of the CDR3 is 15 residues. The CDR3 protein is CASSLGGGRYNEQFF. The CDR3 region has the DNA TGTGCCAGCAGCTTAGGGGGGGGCCGTTACAATGAGCAGTTCTTC.

This chain uses TRBV19 with TRBJ1-2, with D possibly being TRBD1 (6 bases). CDR3 length: 15 residues. Germline V gene lookup returns CDR1 LNHDA and CDR2 SQIVND (reference sequence). The ends were cut back, 4 bases at V and 4 bases at J, with 16 bases in the middle. CDR3: CASSTEGGGSYGYTF. The CDR3 nucleotides are TGTGCCAGTAGTACCGAAGGGGGGGGATCCTATGGCTACACCTTC.

The chain carries TRBV4-1 and TRBJ1-5; D not resolved. CDR3 length equals 16 residues. V lost 0 bases and J lost 3, with 12 bases in between. Germline values: CDR1 MGHRA, CDR2 YSYEKL. CDR3 amino acids: CASSQDWPAINQPQHF. CDR3 sequence (DNA): TGCGCCAGCAGCCAAGATTGGCCAGCCATCAATCAGCCCCAGCATTTT.

The J gene is TRBJ2-7, the V gene TRBV14; no clear D gene. The V and J ends lost 0 bases and 3 bases respectively, with 6 bases between them. The CDR3 is made up of 13 amino acids. The germline V gene has CDR1 SGHDN and CDR2 FVKESK. The CDR3 is CASSQDPHYEQYF. In DNA, the CDR3 is TGTGCCAGCAGCCAAGATCCACACTACGAGCAGTACTTC. Filled out from reference TRBV14 and TRBJ2-7, the complete variable domain reads EAGVTQFPSHSVIEKGQTVTLRCDPISGHDNLYWYRRVMGKEIKFLLHFVKESKQDESGMPNNRFLAERTGGTYSTLKVQPAELEDSGVYFCASSQDPHYEQYFGPGTRLTVT.

The chain links TRBV2 to TRBJ1-1; D might be TRBD1 (6 bases). V dropped 7 bases and J dropped 0 bases, with 15 bases sitting between them. Germline loops: CDR1 SNHLY, CDR2 FYNNEI. The CDR3 has 15 amino acids. The CDR3: CASKYGGRMNTEAFF. In DNA, the CDR3 is TGTGCCAGCAAGTATGGGGGCAGGATGAACACTGAAGCTTTCTTT.

V gene TRBV10-3 combines with J gene TRBJ1-1; D is possibly TRBD1 (5 bases). Trimming pared 2 bases from V and 5 bases from J, leaving 15 bases between. The CDR3 is made up of 15 amino acids. The germline CDR1 and CDR2 sequences are ENHRY and SYGVKD. The CDR3 sequence: CAISEPVLGETEAFF. The DNA for the CDR3 is TGTGCCATCAGTGAGCCTGTCTTGGGGGAGACTGAAGCTTTCTTT.

The gene calls are TRBV27 and TRBJ2-7; perhaps TRBD1 as D (5 bases). The CDR3 runs to 13 residues. CDR1 MNHEY and CDR2 SMNVEV come from the germline V gene (reference sequence). V was cut by 6 bases and J by 5 bases, with 14 bases left in between. The CDR3 reads CASRSWGPHEQYF. The CDR3 region has the DNA TGTGCCAGCAGGTCGTGGGGCCCTCACGAGCAGTACTTC.

The chain recombines TRBV5-1 with TRBJ1-1, with a weak D call TRBD1 (5 bases). Germline loops: CDR1 SGHRS, CDR2 YFSETQ. The CDR3 spans 14 residues. The V and J ends lost 4 bases and 1 base respectively, with 11 bases between them. In nucleotides, the CDR3 is TGCGCCAGCAGCCTGGGACGGACGAACACTGAAGCTTTCTTT. This codes for CASSLGRTNTEAFF.